This is a list of T cell receptor beta chains from one sample in a study of T cell responses to AZD1222 COVID-19 vaccine. TCRdb's table, derived via immunoSEQ multiplex PCR, lists solely in-frame clones and lacks some. The sample gives 100,000 to 150,000 clones, 86% of which show up once; roughly a sixth is in the top ten. The source was peripheral blood, collected 28 days after the second AZD1222 dose. The receptor source for this set is an adult who received the AZD1222 COVID-19 vaccine. Each CDR3 is given with its conserved first and last residue. A D gene is named only where the DNA matches it firmly. Clone sizes are given selectively: once, few, many, or a class where the clone is expanded.

V	J	D	size	length	DNA	CDR3
TRBV7-3	TRBJ1-1	-	-	14	TGTGCCAGCAGCTTAGGGGGTGGCGCCACTGAAGCTTTCTTT	CASSLGGGATEAFF
TRBV9	TRBJ2-5	-	-	14	TGTGCCAGCAGCCCAGTTGTGACGCAAGAGACCCAGTACTTC	CASSPVVTQETQYF
TRBV6-5	TRBJ1-1	-	-	13	TGTGCCAGCAGCCGACTCGGGGTCTCTGAAGCTTTCTTT	CASSRLGVSEAFF
TRBV6-2/TRBV6-3	TRBJ1-5	-	-	16	TGTGCCAGCAGTTTATTAGGACAGTCGGGCAATCAGCCCCAGCATTTT	CASSLLGQSGNQPQHF
TRBV18	TRBJ2-7	TRBD1	once	14	TGTGCCAGCTCACCCCGACAGGGCACCTACGAGCAGTACTTC	CASSPRQGTYEQYF
TRBV27	TRBJ1-6	-	-	14	TGTGCCAGCAGTACCGGACTGAGTTTGGGACCCCTCCACTTT	CASSTGLSLGPLHF
TRBV3-1/TRBV3-2	TRBJ2-3	-	-	16	TGTGCCAGCAGCCAGCAACGGGAGATTGGCACAGATACGCAGTATTTT	CASSQQREIGTDTQYF
TRBV7-8	TRBJ2-7	-	-	14	TGTGCCAGCAGCGTTACGACAGGCTCCTACGAGCAGTACTTC	CASSVTTGSYEQYF
TRBV6-6	TRBJ1-2	-	-	14	TGTGCCAGCAGTTATATGGACAGCACCTATGGCTACACCTTC	CASSYMDSTYGYTF
TRBV5-1	TRBJ2-3	-	-	13	TGCGCCAGCAACGAACCCGCCACAGATACGCAGTATTTT	CASNEPATDTQYF
TRBV28	TRBJ2-5	TRBD2	-	16	TGTGCCAGCAGTTTTTCCGGGACTAGCGGGATAGAGACCCAGTACTTC	CASSFSGTSGIETQYF
TRBV2	TRBJ2-3	TRBD2	-	14	TGTGCCAGCAGTGTTGGGGGGGGCACAGATACGCAGTATTTT	CASSVGGGTDTQYF
TRBV5-1	TRBJ2-3	TRBD1	-	16	TGCGCCAGCAGCCCCCGACAGGGTAGGGTAACAGATACGCAGTATTTT	CASSPRQGRVTDTQYF
TRBV24-1	TRBJ2-5	TRBD2	-	17	TGTGCCACCAGTCTTAGCCTAGCGGGGGGGCTGGGGGAGACCCAGTACTTC	CATSLSLAGGLGETQYF
TRBV6-5	TRBJ1-1	-	once	14	TGTGCCAGCAGTTACGGACAGCTGAACACTGAAGCTTTCTTT	CASSYGQLNTEAFF
TRBV5-5	TRBJ2-3	-	-	13	TGTGCCAGCAGTCGGGACTCACTAGGGGGGCAGTATTTT	CASSRDSLGGQYF
TRBV6-5	TRBJ1-5	TRBD1	-	14	TGTGCCAGCAGTACACAGGGGAGCAATCAGCCCCAGCATTTT	CASSTQGSNQPQHF
TRBV4-1	TRBJ1-4	-	-	14	TGCGCCAGCAGCCGATGGGGAGCTAATGAAAAACTGTTTTTT	CASSRWGANEKLFF
TRBV9	TRBJ1-1	-	-	14	TGTGCCAGCAGCGTAGACGGGCCGGGCTTTGAAGCTTTCTTT	CASSVDGPGFEAFF
TRBV9	TRBJ1-2	-	-	15	TGTGCCAGCAGCGTAATGGTGGGGGGCCTCTATGGCTACACCTTC	CASSVMVGGLYGYTF
TRBV27	TRBJ1-6	-	-	12	TGTGCCAGCAGCCAGAATAATTCACCCCTCCACTTT	CASSQNNSPLHF
TRBV27	TRBJ1-2	-	-	15	TGTGCCAGCAATCCATTAGGGGGTTCTAACTATGGCTACACCTTC	CASNPLGGSNYGYTF
TRBV27	TRBJ2-7	-	-	15	TGTGCCAGCAGTTTATCGTGGGACGGCTCCTACGAGCAGTACTTC	CASSLSWDGSYEQYF
TRBV28	TRBJ1-2	-	-	12	TGTGCCAGCAGTGCCCGGGACTATGGCTACACCTTC	CASSARDYGYTF
TRBV11-2	TRBJ1-2	-	-	14	TGTGCCAGCAGCTTAGGGGACGCTATCTATGGCTACACCTTC	CASSLGDAIYGYTF
TRBV7-2	TRBJ1-2	-	-	13	TGTGCCAGCAGCTTAGGCAGGTGGGGTGGCTACACCTTC	CASSLGRWGGYTF
TRBV5-4	TRBJ1-2	-	-	14	TGTGCCAGCAGCTTGGCCACAGCCTACTATGGCTACACCTTC	CASSLATAYYGYTF
TRBV7-9	TRBJ2-3	TRBD2	-	16	TGTGCCAGCAGTCCAGCGGTAGCGGGGCTGGCAGATACGCAGTATTTT	CASSPAVAGLADTQYF
TRBV7-6	TRBJ1-1	-	-	13	TGTGCCAGCAGCTTAGTTGGGGACACTGAAACTTTCTTT	CASSLVGDTETFF
TRBV11-2	TRBJ2-5	TRBD2	-	17	TGTGCCAGCAGCTCCCAGCGGCTAGCGGGAGTGGAAGAGACCCAGTACTTC	CASSSQRLAGVEETQYF
TRBV7-3	TRBJ1-1	-	-	15	TGTGCCAGCAGCTTAACAGGGGGGGAGTACGCTGAAGCTTTCTTT	CASSLTGGEYAEAFF
TRBV30	TRBJ2-3	TRBD2	-	15	TGTGCCTGGGATTATAGCGGGAGTAGCACAGATACGCAGTATTTT	CAWDYSGSSTDTQYF
TRBV10-3	TRBJ2-7	-	-	14	TGTGCCATCAGTGAATTAGGGCCGACCAACGAGCAGTACTTC	CAISELGPTNEQYF
TRBV2	TRBJ2-7	-	-	14	TGTGCCAGCAGTGCCGCAGTGGCGGCTCATGAGCAGTACTTC	CASSAAVAAHEQYF
TRBV15	TRBJ1-6	-	-	15	TGTGCCACCAGCAGAGATCGAGGGGTTCATTCACCCCTCCACTTT	CATSRDRGVHSPLHF
TRBV11-2	TRBJ2-7	TRBD1	-	16	TGTGCCAGCAGCCCGGCGGGTGCCAGGGGGTCTGGCGAGCAGTACTTC	CASSPAGARGSGEQYF
TRBV6-5	TRBJ2-4	-	-	14	TGTGCCAGCAGCACACAACTAGCCAAAAACATTCAGTACTTC	CASSTQLAKNIQYF
TRBV19	TRBJ1-2	-	-	17	TGTGCCAGTACCCTTTCGACGGAGGGTGGGGATAACTATGGCTACACCTTC	CASTLSTEGGDNYGYTF
TRBV15	TRBJ1-1	-	-	14	TGTGCCACCAGCAGAAAAGGGGGGGACACTGAAGCTTTCTTT	CATSRKGGDTEAFF
TRBV10-3	TRBJ2-5	-	-	13	TGTGCCATCAGACAGGGATCGCAAGAGACCCAGTACTTC	CAIRQGSQETQYF
TRBV7-3	TRBJ1-1	-	-	13	TGTGCCAGCAGCGTACATGAGAACACTGAAGCTTTCTTT	CASSVHENTEAFF
TRBV7-2	TRBJ2-4	-	-	17	TGTGCCAGCAGCTGGAACGGAGGAGGCACGGCCAAAAACATTCAGTACTTC	CASSWNGGGTAKNIQYF
TRBV24-1	TRBJ1-1	-	once	11	TGTGCCACCCGCGGGGAGGGCCATACTTTCTTT	CATRGEGHTFF
TRBV5-5	TRBJ1-1	-	-	14	TGTGCCAGCAGCTCCCTCAGTGTGAACACTGAAGCTTTCTTT	CASSSLSVNTEAFF
TRBV3-1/TRBV3-2	TRBJ2-1	TRBD2	-	16	TGTGCCAGCAGCCAAGACCCCGGCGGGAGAGTAAATGAGCAGTTCTTC	CASSQDPGGRVNEQFF
TRBV24-1	TRBJ2-1	TRBD1	-	15	TGTGCCACAGCCCTAGGGACAGGGAGTGGTAATGAGCAGTTCTTC	CATALGTGSGNEQFF
TRBV4-1	TRBJ1-1	TRBD1	few	15	TGCGCCAGCAGCCGAGGGACAGGGAGGGCCACTGAAGCTTTCTTT	CASSRGTGRATEAFF
TRBV5-4	TRBJ2-1	TRBD2	-	13	TGTGCCAGCTCACCAGCGGGAGCCGATGAGCAGTTCTTC	CASSPAGADEQFF
TRBV6-6	TRBJ1-6	TRBD1	-	15	TGTGCCAGCAGCCTTAACAGGGGGATTAATTCACCCCTCCACTTT	CASSLNRGINSPLHF
TRBV7-6	TRBJ2-1	TRBD2	-	18	TGTGCCAGCAGCTTTGTCCCGTCTTTAGCGGGAACTGGGAATGAGCAGTTCTTC	CASSFVPSLAGTGNEQFF
TRBV5-5	TRBJ1-1	-	-	12	TGTGCCAGCAGCCCCCAGAACACTGAAGCTTTCTTT	CASSPQNTEAFF